What follows is one T cell receptor (beta chain) and its context. Its antigen remains unknown. The data derive from a study of cytomegalovirus exposure and HLA in healthy donors. The PCR made use of 60 Vbeta and 13 Jbeta primers. The method was immunoSEQ multiplex PCR; TCRdb's version includes in-frame clones alone and lacks a portion of them. The sample features 80,000 or so clones, with about 1.1% in its top ten. Whole-study results and caveats: Evidence from a later analysis indicated that most CMV-associated TCR beta chains looked HLA-restricted. Likely technical artifact: a cluster of highly shared sequence variants. What a later analysis showed was that several of the most significant clusters appeared linked to common viral pathogens.

CDR3 length: 12 amino acids. Germline V gene lookup returns CDR1 SNHLY and CDR2 FYNNEI. V lost 6 bases to trimming and J lost 12 bases; unmatched junction nucleotides: 8. The receptor was isolated from a woman in her twenties or thirties in good health and CMV-seronegative. Material: PBMCs. The chain has TRBV2 and TRBJ2-7, with 10 bases fitting TRBD2. The CDR3: CASSRLAGGPYF. CDR3 in DNA: TGTGCCAGCAGCCGCTTAGCGGGGGGTCCGTACTTC.